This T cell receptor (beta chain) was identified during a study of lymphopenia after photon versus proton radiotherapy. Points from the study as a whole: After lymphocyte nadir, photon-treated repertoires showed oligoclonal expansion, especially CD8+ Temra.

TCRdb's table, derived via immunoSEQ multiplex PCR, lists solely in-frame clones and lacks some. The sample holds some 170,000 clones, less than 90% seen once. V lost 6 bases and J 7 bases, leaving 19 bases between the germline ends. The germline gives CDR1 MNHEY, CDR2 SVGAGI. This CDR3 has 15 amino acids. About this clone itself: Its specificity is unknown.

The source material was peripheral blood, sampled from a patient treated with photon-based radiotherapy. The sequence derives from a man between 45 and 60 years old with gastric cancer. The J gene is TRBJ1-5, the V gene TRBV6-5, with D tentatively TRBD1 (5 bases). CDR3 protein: CASSPGGYSWQPQHF. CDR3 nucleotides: TGTGCCAGCAGCCCCGGGGGGTATAGTTGGCAGCCCCAGCATTTT.